Listed below are T cell receptor beta chains from one sample, sequenced in a study of shared clonotypes between healthy human individuals. The repertoire was sequenced with immunoSEQ multiplex PCR; TCRdb's copy has only in-frame clones and lacks some. The sample includes about half a million clones, around 80% seen only once; the top ten take about 12%. What was sequenced was PBMCs. All receptors come from a woman in her thirties or forties in good health. Some clones in this sample may be carry-over from other donors' samples. Both conserved end residues are part of each CDR3. Fields, in order: clone size, V gene, D gene, J gene, CDR3 protein, CDR3 DNA. The D gene is left open where the match is weak. A row's size may be missing; if present it is once, few, many or a size class.

NA	TRBV5-1	TRBD1	TRBJ1-3	CASSLRGDSGNTIYF	TGCGCCAGCAGCCTCAGGGGGGATTCTGGAAACACCATATATTTT
NA	TRBV5-6	TRBD1	TRBJ2-7	CASSLYTGAVEQYF	TGTGCCAGCAGCTTATATACAGGGGCGGTCGAGCAGTACTTC
NA	TRBV9	TRBD2	TRBJ2-1	CASSLAGSSYNEQFF	TGTGCCAGCAGCCTAGCGGGGAGCTCCTACAATGAGCAGTTCTTC
NA	TRBV5-1	NA	TRBJ2-5	CASSLGWEEETQYF	TGCGCCAGCAGCTTGGGATGGGAAGAAGAGACCCAGTACTTC
NA	TRBV18	TRBD2	TRBJ2-1	CASSDKREANNEQFF	TGTGCCAGCTCGGACAAGCGGGAGGCGAACAATGAGCAGTTCTTC
NA	TRBV5-8	NA	TRBJ1-5	CASSFLQEAGSQHF	TGTGCCAGCAGCTTTCTCCAGGAGGCGGGATCCCAGCATTTT
NA	TRBV28	NA	TRBJ1-1	CATLLRGEAFF	TGTGCCACCCTCTTACGAGGGGAAGCTTTCTTT
NA	TRBV5-1	NA	TRBJ1-2	CASSLFDGYTF	TGCGCCAGCAGCTTGTTCGATGGCTACACCTTC
NA	TRBV2	NA	TRBJ1-2	CASSARLGTPEQEGYTF	TGTGCCAGCAGTGCGAGACTAGGGACACCGGAACAGGAGGGCTACACCTTC
few	TRBV28	TRBD2	TRBJ2-1	CASSLLAGVEQFF	TGTGCCAGCAGTTTACTAGCGGGAGTTGAGCAGTTCTTC
NA	TRBV18	NA	TRBJ2-1	CASSPGALGEASSYNEQFF	TGTGCCAGCTCACCAGGGGCCCTAGGGGAGGCTAGCTCCTACAATGAGCAGTTCTTC
NA	TRBV14	NA	TRBJ2-6	CASSRRLTTGIWPGANVLTF	TGTGCCAGCAGCCGGCGCTTGACGACAGGTATCTGGCCCGGGGCCAACGTCCTGACTTTC
once	TRBV28	NA	TRBJ2-3	CATLTDASTDTQYF	TGTGCCACCCTGACTGATGCTAGCACAGATACGCAGTATTTT
NA	TRBV2	NA	TRBJ2-3	CASSEQGPGDTQYF	TGTGCCAGCAGTGAACAGGGGCCCGGGGATACGCAGTATTTT
few	TRBV6-5	NA	TRBJ1-1	CASKGSWNTEAFF	TGTGCCAGCAAGGGCAGTTGGAACACTGAAGCTTTCTTT
NA	TRBV28	TRBD1	TRBJ2-1	CASSQSHGQDNEQFF	TGTGCCAGCAGTCAAAGTCACGGACAGGACAATGAGCAGTTCTTC
NA	TRBV2	NA	TRBJ2-7	CASRPFGGYEQYF	TGTGCCAGCAGGCCTTTCGGAGGCTACGAGCAGTACTTC
once	TRBV27	NA	TRBJ2-4	CASSRPEGAKNIQYF	TGTGCCAGCAGCCGCCCCGAGGGGGCCAAAAACATTCAGTACTTC
NA	TRBV7-9	NA	TRBJ2-6	CASRSTGTSGANVLTF	TGTGCCAGCAGATCGACCGGAACCTCTGGGGCCAACGTCCTGACTTTC
once	TRBV11-2	NA	TRBJ2-7	CASSEDGTSASYEQYF	TGTGCCAGCAGCGAAGACGGGACATCGGCTTCCTACGAGCAGTACTTC
NA	TRBV9	NA	TRBJ1-5	CASSLVGGGLTSNQPQHF	TGTGCCAGCAGCTTGGTAGGAGGGGGACTTACGAGCAATCAGCCCCAGCATTTT
once	TRBV5-4	TRBD1	TRBJ1-4	CASSYGTENEKLFF	TGTGCCAGCAGCTACGGGACAGAAAATGAAAAACTGTTTTTT
NA	TRBV27	NA	TRBJ2-7	CASSPGDRSYEQYF	TGTGCCAGCAGTCCGGGGGACCGAAGCTACGAGCAGTACTTC
once	TRBV28	NA	TRBJ2-6	CASSLFTSSSGANVLTF	TGTGCCAGCAGTTTATTCACCTCCAGCTCTGGGGCCAACGTCCTGACTTTC
NA	TRBV29-1	TRBD2	TRBJ2-1	CSASPRRGSNNEQFF	TGCAGCGCGTCCCCTCGGCGGGGGTCAAACAATGAGCAGTTCTTC
NA	TRBV6-1	TRBD1	TRBJ2-7	CASKDRVLTEQYF	TGTGCCAGCAAGGACAGGGTTCTCACCGAGCAGTACTTC
NA	TRBV9	NA	TRBJ2-5	CASSEGLYQETQYF	TGTGCCAGCAGCGAGGGCCTTTACCAAGAGACCCAGTACTTC
NA	TRBV27	NA	TRBJ2-1	CASSFFGIDEQFF	TGTGCCAGCAGTTTTTTCGGGATAGATGAGCAGTTCTTC
NA	TRBV30	TRBD2	TRBJ2-3	CALAESTDTQYF	TGTGCACTAGCGGAAAGCACAGATACGCAGTATTTT
few	TRBV27	NA	TRBJ1-2	CASSLKGGYGYTF	TGTGCCAGCAGTTTAAAGGGGGGTTATGGCTACACCTTC
NA	TRBV19	NA	TRBJ2-6	CASSIPTALFSGANVLTF	TGTGCCAGTAGTATACCGACAGCCCTTTTCTCTGGGGCCAACGTCCTGACTTTC
NA	TRBV2	TRBD1	TRBJ2-3	CASSTPPGQGAGGTQYF	TGTGCCAGCAGCACACCACCGGGACAGGGGGCTGGAGGTACGCAGTATTTT
many	TRBV29-1	TRBD2	TRBJ2-3	CSVELHAGGPTDTQYF	TGCAGCGTTGAACTGCATGCGGGAGGCCCCACAGATACGCAGTATTTT
NA	TRBV11-2	TRBD2	TRBJ2-7	CASSPSPGGSYEQYF	TGTGCCAGCAGCCCCAGCCCGGGAGGGTCCTACGAGCAGTACTTC
NA	TRBV4-2	TRBD2	TRBJ2-3	CASSPRTSSDTQYF	TGTGCCAGCAGCCCTCGGACTAGTTCAGATACGCAGTATTTT
NA	TRBV6-5	NA	TRBJ2-7	CASSLRLARPPYEQYF	TGTGCCAGCAGTTTGCGACTTGCCCGTCCACCTTACGAGCAGTACTTC
NA	TRBV19	NA	TRBJ2-2	CASSLITGELFF	TGTGCCAGTAGTCTGATCACCGGGGAGCTGTTTTTT
NA	TRBV5-4	NA	TRBJ2-1	CASSLGETYNEQFF	TGTGCCAGCAGCTTGGGGGAAACCTACAATGAGCAGTTCTTC
NA	TRBV7-8	TRBD1	TRBJ1-5	CASRSDRGSVPQHF	TGTGCCAGCAGATCGGACAGGGGAAGTGTGCCCCAGCATTTT
NA	TRBV6-4	TRBD1	TRBJ2-2	CASRGQGITGELFF	TGTGCCAGCAGGGGACAGGGCATCACCGGGGAGCTGTTTTTT
NA	TRBV7-2	TRBD2	TRBJ2-7	CASSLFTSGDYEQYF	TGTGCCAGCAGCTTATTCACTAGCGGGGACTACGAGCAGTACTTC
many	TRBV7-2	NA	TRBJ1-2	CASSLAHGSNGGYTF	TGTGCCAGCAGCTTAGCACACGGGTCCAATGGTGGCTACACCTTC
NA	TRBV6-1	TRBD1	TRBJ1-2	CASSEAPQGVYGYTF	TGTGCCAGCAGTGAAGCACCGCAGGGGGTCTATGGCTACACCTTC
NA	TRBV5-6	TRBD1	TRBJ1-6	CASSLLDRDNSPLHF	TGTGCCAGCAGCTTACTAGACAGGGATAATTCACCCCTCCACTTT